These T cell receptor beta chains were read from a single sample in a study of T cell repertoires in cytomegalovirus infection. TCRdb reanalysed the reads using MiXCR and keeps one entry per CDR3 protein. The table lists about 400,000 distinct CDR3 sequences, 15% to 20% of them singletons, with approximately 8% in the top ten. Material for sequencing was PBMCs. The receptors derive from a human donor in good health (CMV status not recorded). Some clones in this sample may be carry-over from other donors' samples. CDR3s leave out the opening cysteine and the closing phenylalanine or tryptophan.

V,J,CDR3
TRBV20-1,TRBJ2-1,SASETGGLGNQQF
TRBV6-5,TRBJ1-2,ASSSLGLDGYT
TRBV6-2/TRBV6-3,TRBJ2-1,ASGGGSDEEQF
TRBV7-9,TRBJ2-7,ASSQGFARPTYEQY
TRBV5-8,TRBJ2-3,ASSPRTSGLGDTQY
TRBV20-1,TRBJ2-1,SARDGSSGYEQF
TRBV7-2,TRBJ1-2,ASSLVSSRGYT
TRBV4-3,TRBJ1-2,ASSQDRLENYGYT
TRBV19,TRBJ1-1,ASRVGGTNTEAF
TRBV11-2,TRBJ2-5,ASSLTPAVETQY
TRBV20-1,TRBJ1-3,SARGGVQGGNTIY
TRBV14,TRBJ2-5,ASSPLDRARETQY
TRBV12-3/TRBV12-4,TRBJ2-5,ASKGETQY
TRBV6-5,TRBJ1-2,ASSGQGGGNYGYT
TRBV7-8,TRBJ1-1,ASSPRPGTNTEAF
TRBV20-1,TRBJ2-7,SAPPMANSYEQY
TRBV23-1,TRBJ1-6,ASSQLLWTPDLPLH
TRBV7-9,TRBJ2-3,ASNLRRGGFTDTQY
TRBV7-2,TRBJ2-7,ASSLSAGNYEQY
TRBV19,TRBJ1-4,ASSPWTGVEKLF
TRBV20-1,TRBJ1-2,SATTGTHSSLGGYT
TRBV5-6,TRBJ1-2,ASSLTQGNFYGYT
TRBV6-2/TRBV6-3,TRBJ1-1,ASRIQGGTEAF
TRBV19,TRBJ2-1,ATKGGLGWEQF
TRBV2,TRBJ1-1,ASRVVYINTEAF
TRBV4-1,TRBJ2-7,ASSHPGQGYEQY
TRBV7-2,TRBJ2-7,ASSLIRRASSYEQY
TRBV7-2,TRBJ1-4,ASKRGSTNEKLF
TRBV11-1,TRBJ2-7,ASSPDRGRYEQY
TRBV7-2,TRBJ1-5,ASSREVAGYQPQH
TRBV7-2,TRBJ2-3,ASSETRTGDTQY
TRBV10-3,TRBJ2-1,AISGWEGYNEQF
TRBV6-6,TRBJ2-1,ATRLAEYNEQF
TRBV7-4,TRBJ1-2,AGQREYGYT
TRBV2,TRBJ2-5,ASGRATQETQY
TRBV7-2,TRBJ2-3,ASSLAAGASTDTQY
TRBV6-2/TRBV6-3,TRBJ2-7,ASNPLGGRHEQY
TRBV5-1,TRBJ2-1,ASSYGLAGEYNEQF
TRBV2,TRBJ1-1,ASSLQRSATEAF
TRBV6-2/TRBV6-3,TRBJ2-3,ASSYATSSDTQY
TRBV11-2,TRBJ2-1,ASSPGGVGNEQF
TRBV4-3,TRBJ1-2,ASSQGGDPLGYGYT
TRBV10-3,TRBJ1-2,AISDAGPFKGYT
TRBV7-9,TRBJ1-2,ASSPTGRTNGYT
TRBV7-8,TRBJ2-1,ASSSILGEQF
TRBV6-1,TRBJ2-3,ASILGASRTDTQY
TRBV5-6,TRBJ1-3,ASSFSRTYGNTIY
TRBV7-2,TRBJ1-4,ASSLRRGSEKLF
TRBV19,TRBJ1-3,ASSIDGGGSGNTIY